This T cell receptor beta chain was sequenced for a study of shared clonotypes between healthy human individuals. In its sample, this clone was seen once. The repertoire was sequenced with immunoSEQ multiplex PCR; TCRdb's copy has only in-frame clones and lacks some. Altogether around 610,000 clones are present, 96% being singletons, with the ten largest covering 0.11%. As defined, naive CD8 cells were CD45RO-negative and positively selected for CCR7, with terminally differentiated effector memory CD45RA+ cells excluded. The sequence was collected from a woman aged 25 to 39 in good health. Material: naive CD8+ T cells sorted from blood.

CDR3 protein: CASNQGGGYEQYF. The CDR3, as DNA: TGTGCCAGCAACCAAGGGGGCGGCTACGAGCAGTACTTC. The chain has TRBV9 and TRBJ2-5, with 7 positions matching TRBD1. The J call may be wrong; the DNA end is better matched by TRBJ2-7. This CDR3 is 13 amino acids long. The germline CDR1 and CDR2 sequences are SGDLS and YYNGEE.